This paragraph reports one TCR beta chain. TCRdb keeps only in-frame clones here, not all; method: immunoSEQ multiplex PCR. The sample comprises around 130,000 clones, roughly 90% of which are singletons, and about 1.5% rests with the top ten. Germline loops: CDR1 GTSNPN, CDR2 SVGIG (reference sequence). Between the trimmed V and J ends, which lost 3 bases and 7 bases, there was a span of 21 bases. There are 15 residues in the CDR3. These data belong to a study of T cells in localized non-small cell lung cancer. This sequence originates from a female donor older than 55 with stage I lung adenocarcinoma. Specimen: peripheral blood, collected before any cancer treatment. V gene TRBV30 combines with J gene TRBJ1-2; D is uncertain. The CDR3, as DNA: TGTGCCTGGAGCGGACTTCGGGTCCCACGAGGTGGCTACACCTTC. Translating gives CAWSGLRVPRGGYTF.